This T cell receptor beta chain was profiled in a study of T-cell memory formation after mild COVID-19. Trimming pared 0 bases from V and 2 bases from J, leaving 10 bases between. The CDR3 runs 15 residues. Germline CDR1 and CDR2: LNHNV and YYDKDF (reference sequence). Study observations and caveats: Detection of some responders pre-infection suggested pre-existing cross-reactive memory T cells participated. Whereas later expanders leaned CD4+, clones contracting day 15 to 85 showed a balanced CD4/CD8 makeup. The main location of contracting CD4+ clones was CM and EM, and that of contracting CD8+ clones was EMRA.

Constant-segment primers were used for 5'RACE, and the resulting TCR alpha and TCR beta cDNA libraries carried sample barcodes and UMIs. In TCRdb, the 5' RACE reads were re-called with MiXCR into one record per CDR3 protein. Here the sample spans about 560,000 distinct CDR3 sequences, around 15% being singletons. To note about this clonotype: Its specificity is not known.

The source of this sequence is an adult woman who had mild COVID-19 (a few samples of this study predate the infection). Cell type and time point are not known. Sequencing was done on a sample of PBMCs or a T cell subset sorted from them (not recorded which). The chain employs TRBV15 and TRBJ1-2; D is perhaps TRBD1 (6 bases). For the CDR3, the DNA is TGTGCCACCAGCAGAGATCAAGACAGGAACTATGGCTACACCTTC. It encodes CATSRDQDRNYGYTF.